The rows below give T cell receptor beta chains drawn from one sample of a study of immune heterogeneity within non-small cell lung tumors. TCRdb itself ran the multiplex PCR reads through MiXCR, one entry per CDR3 protein. The table includes 8,500 to 13,000 distinct CDR3 sequences, more than 25% detected once. Sequences were obtained from lung tumor tissue. These receptors were obtained from a woman between 55 and 75 years old with non-small cell lung cancer. CDR3s include the opening cysteine and the closing phenylalanine or tryptophan. The order of the fields is V gene, J gene, D gene, CDR3 length, clone size, CDR3 DNA, CDR3 protein. D genes are given only for firm matches. Clone size is shown for a subset of rows, as once, few, many or a class of expanded clone.

>TRBV11-3|TRBJ2-2|.|16|.
TGTGCCAGCAGCTTATCTATGGGGGTAAACACCGGGGAGCTGTTTTTT
CASSLSMGVNTGELFF
>TRBV20-1|TRBJ2-7|.|14|.
TGCAGTGCTAGAATGAGTACAGCCTCCTACGAGCAGTACTTC
CSARMSTASYEQYF
>TRBV19|TRBJ2-7|TRBD1|16|medium-sized
TGTGCCAGTAGTATTTTTTGGGGACAGGGTTCCTACGAGCAGTACTTC
CASSIFWGQGSYEQYF
>TRBV5-1|TRBJ1-6|.|14|many
TGCGCCAGCACAAGAGGGAGCAGGGATTCACCCCTCCACTTT
CASTRGSRDSPLHF
>TRBV6-2/TRBV6-3|TRBJ1-3|.|13|.
TGTGCCAGCAGCCGACAGTTTGGAAACACCATATATTTT
CASSRQFGNTIYF
>TRBV25-1|TRBJ2-2|TRBD2|18|few
TGTGCCAGCAGTGACTACCGAGGACTAGCGGGAGACACCGGGGAGCTGTTTTTT
CASSDYRGLAGDTGELFF
>TRBV18|TRBJ1-2|.|14|once
TGTGCCAGGTCACCAGAGGGCGCTAACTATGGCTACACCTTC
CARSPEGANYGYTF
>TRBV4-3|TRBJ2-7|.|15|many
TGCGCCAGCAGCCAAGACTGGCAGGCGGGTTACGAGCAGTACTTC
CASSQDWQAGYEQYF
>TRBV6-7|TRBJ2-7|.|13|medium-sized
TGTGCCAGCAGTTACTCGCAGCTGGAGGAGCAGTACTTC
CASSYSQLEEQYF
>TRBV24-1|TRBJ2-7|TRBD2|16|medium-sized
TGTGCCACCAGTGATTCGGCTAGCGGGGGGACCTACGAGCAGTACTTC
CATSDSASGGTYEQYF
>TRBV11-2|TRBJ1-5|.|13|few
TGTGCCAGCAGCTTAGACCTAAGTCAGCCCCAGCATTTT
CASSLDLSQPQHF
>TRBV6-1|TRBJ2-5|TRBD2|14|few
TGTGCCAGCAGTTCCCTGGCGGGAGTCGAGACCCAGTACTTC
CASSSLAGVETQYF
>TRBV14|TRBJ2-1|TRBD2|17|.
TGTGCCAGCAGCCAACTCGGGACTAGTGCCCTTTACAATGAGCAGTTCTTC
CASSQLGTSALYNEQFF
>TRBV5-1|TRBJ2-2|TRBD2|16|few
TGCGCCAGCAGCTTGTGGGGAGGGGCGAACACCGGGGAGCTGTTTTTT
CASSLWGGANTGELFF
>TRBV19|TRBJ2-1|TRBD2|15|.
TGTGCCAGTTGCTCTGGCCTAGCGGGGACCAATGAGCAGTTCTTC
CASCSGLAGTNEQFF
>TRBV18|TRBJ2-7|TRBD2|14|many
TGTGCCAGCTCACCGGGACTAGCGGGAGTCGAGCAGTACTTC
CASSPGLAGVEQYF
>TRBV9|TRBJ2-7|TRBD1|17|many
TGTGCCAGCAGCCCCCGGCCTGACAGGGGAGCCTCCTACGAGCAGTACTTC
CASSPRPDRGASYEQYF
>TRBV7-2|TRBJ2-1|TRBD2|16|many
TGTGCCAGCAGCCGCCCGGGACTAGCGGGCCACAATGAGCAGTTCTTC
CASSRPGLAGHNEQFF
>TRBV28|TRBJ2-1|.|13|medium-sized
TGTGCCAGCAGTTTAGCGGGATACAATGAGCAGTTCTTC
CASSLAGYNEQFF
>TRBV20-1|TRBJ2-7|TRBD2|15|medium-sized
TGCAGTGCTAGAAACCTAGCGGGAGGGCCCATCGAGCAGTACTTC
CSARNLAGGPIEQYF
>TRBV12-3/TRBV12-4|TRBJ2-1|TRBD1|15|medium-sized
TGTGCCAGCACCGCAAACAGGGGGCAGGTAAATGAGCAGTTCTTC
CASTANRGQVNEQFF
>TRBV7-9|TRBJ1-6|.|18|.
TGTGCCAGCAGCTTAGGGGTCGGGGGTTCCCGCGAAAATTCACCCCTCCACTTT
CASSLGVGGSRENSPLHF
>TRBV5-4|TRBJ1-2|.|14|.
TGTGCCAGCAGCTCCGGAGGGCGCAGCTATGGCTACACCTTC
CASSSGGRSYGYTF
>TRBV19|TRBJ1-6|TRBD1|15|many
TGTGCCAGCGGATCCGGGACAGGTGATAATTCACCCCTCCACTTT
CASGSGTGDNSPLHF
>TRBV7-3|TRBJ2-2|TRBD2|17|many
TGTGCCAGCAGCCCCCCTGGGAGCGGGAGTGGTACCGGGGAGCTGTTTTTT
CASSPPGSGSGTGELFF
>TRBV6-5|TRBJ1-4|.|16|medium-sized
TGTGCCAGCAGTTACTCGTGGCTGAGTACTAATGAAAAACTGTTTTTT
CASSYSWLSTNEKLFF
>TRBV10-3|TRBJ1-6|TRBD1|18|medium-sized
TGTGCCATCAGTGACCCCACACAGGGGGGCTCCTATAATTCACCCCTCCACTTT
CAISDPTQGGSYNSPLHF
>TRBV5-1|TRBJ2-7|.|13|medium-sized
TGCGCCAGCAGCCCCGGTCCGACGGGGGAGCAGTACTTC
CASSPGPTGEQYF
>TRBV3-1|TRBJ2-2|.|14|.
TGTGCCAGCAGCCAGGGGATGAACACCGGGGAGCTGTTTTTT
CASSQGMNTGELFF
>TRBV4-1|TRBJ1-4|TRBD1|15|.
TGCGCCAGCCAGGAAGGGGGCTTCGGAAATGAAAAACTGTTTTTT
CASQEGGFGNEKLFF
>TRBV3-1|TRBJ1-6|.|15|few
TGTGCCAGCAGCCAAGGGTTAGGAGCTAATTCACCCCTCCACTTT
CASSQGLGANSPLHF
>TRBV28|TRBJ1-5|.|13|.
TGTGCCAGCAGTTCCCGGGAAGGAATAGCCCAGCATTTT
CASSSREGIAQHF
>TRBV12-5|TRBJ1-6|.|12|many
TGTGCTAGTGGTTTGGAGAGTTCACCCCTCCACTTT
CASGLESSPLHF